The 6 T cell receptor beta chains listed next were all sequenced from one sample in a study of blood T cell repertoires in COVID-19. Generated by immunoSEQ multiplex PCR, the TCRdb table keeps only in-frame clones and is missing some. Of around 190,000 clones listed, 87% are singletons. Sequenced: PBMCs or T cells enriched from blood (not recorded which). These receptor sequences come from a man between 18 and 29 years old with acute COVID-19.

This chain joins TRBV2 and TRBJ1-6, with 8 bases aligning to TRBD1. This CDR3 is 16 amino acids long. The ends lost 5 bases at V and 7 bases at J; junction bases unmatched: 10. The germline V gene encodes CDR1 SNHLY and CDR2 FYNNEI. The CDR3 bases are TGTGCCAGCAGTTCTGGACAGGGAGGGAAGAATTCACCCCTCCACTTT. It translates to CASSSGQGGKNSPLHF.

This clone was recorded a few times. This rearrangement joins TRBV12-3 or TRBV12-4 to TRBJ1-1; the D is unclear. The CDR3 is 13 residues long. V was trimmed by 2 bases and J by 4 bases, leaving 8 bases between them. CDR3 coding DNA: TGTGCCAGCAGTTTATATAAGAGCACTGAAGCTTTCTTT. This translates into CASSLYKSTEAFF.

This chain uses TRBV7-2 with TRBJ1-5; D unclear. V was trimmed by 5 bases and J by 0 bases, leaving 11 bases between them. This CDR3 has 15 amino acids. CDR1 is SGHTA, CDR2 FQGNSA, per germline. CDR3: CASSPPGNSNQPQHF. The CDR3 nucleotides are TGTGCCAGCAGCCCTCCAGGAAATAGCAATCAGCCCCAGCATTTT.

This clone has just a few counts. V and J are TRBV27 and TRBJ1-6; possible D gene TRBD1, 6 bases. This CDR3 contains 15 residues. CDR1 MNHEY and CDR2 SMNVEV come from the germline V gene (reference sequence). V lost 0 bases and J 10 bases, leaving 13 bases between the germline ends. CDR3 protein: CASSLSDQGTSPLHF. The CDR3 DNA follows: TGTGCCAGCAGTTTATCGGACCAGGGGACATCACCCCTCCACTTT.

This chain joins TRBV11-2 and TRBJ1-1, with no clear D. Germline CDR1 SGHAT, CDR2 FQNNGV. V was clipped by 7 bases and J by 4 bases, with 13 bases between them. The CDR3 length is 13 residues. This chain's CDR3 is CASISTGSTEAFF. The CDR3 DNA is TGTGCCAGCATTTCGACTGGAAGCACTGAAGCTTTCTTT. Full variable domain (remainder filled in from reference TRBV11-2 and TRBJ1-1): EAGVAQSPRYKIIEKRQSVAFWCNPISGHATLYWYQQILGQGPKLLIQFQNNGVVDDSQLPKDRFSAERLKGVDSTLKIQPAKLEDSAVYLCASISTGSTEAFFGQGTRLTVV.

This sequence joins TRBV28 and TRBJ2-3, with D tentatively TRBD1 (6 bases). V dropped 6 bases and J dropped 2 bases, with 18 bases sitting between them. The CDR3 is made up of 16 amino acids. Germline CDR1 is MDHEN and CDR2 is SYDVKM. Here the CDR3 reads CASSQRAWGHTDTQYF. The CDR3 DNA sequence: TGTGCCAGCAGCCAGCGTGCTTGGGGGCACACAGATACGCAGTATTTT.